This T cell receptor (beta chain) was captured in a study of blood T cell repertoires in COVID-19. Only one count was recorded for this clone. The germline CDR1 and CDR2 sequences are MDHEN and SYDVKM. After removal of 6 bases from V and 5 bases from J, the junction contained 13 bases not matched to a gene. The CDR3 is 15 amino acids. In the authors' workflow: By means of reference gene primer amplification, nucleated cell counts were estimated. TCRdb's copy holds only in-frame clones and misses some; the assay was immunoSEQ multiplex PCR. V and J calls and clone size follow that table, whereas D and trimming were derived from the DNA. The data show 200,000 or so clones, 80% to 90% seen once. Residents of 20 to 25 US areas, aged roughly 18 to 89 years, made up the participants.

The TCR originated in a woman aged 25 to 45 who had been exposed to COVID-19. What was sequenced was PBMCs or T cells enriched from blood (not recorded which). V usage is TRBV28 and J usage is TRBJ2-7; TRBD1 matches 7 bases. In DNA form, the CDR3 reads TGTGCCAGCAGCCCCTCCTACAGGGGATACAACGAGCAGTACTTC. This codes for CASSPSYRGYNEQYF.